This entry lists 24 T cell receptor beta chains sequenced from one sample in a study of OX40 agonist ivuxolimab in advanced cancers. Measured with immunoSEQ multiplex PCR; TCRdb has only the in-frame clones, and not every one. The profile shows about 20,000 clones, 70% to 90% of them singletons. Here the sequenced sample was CD4+ or CD8+ T cells sorted from blood, taken in a trial of the OX40 agonist ivuxolimab. Source of these receptors: an adult with an advanced solid tumor such as melanoma, head and neck, liver or kidney cancer.

J is TRBJ2-7 and V is TRBV7-2; TRBD1 agrees at 8 bases. Trimming cost V 5 bases and J 1 base; bases outside gene matches: 10. The CDR3 runs 16 residues. Germline V lookup: CDR1 SGHTA, CDR2 FQGNSA. This CDR3 reads CASSAGQGPWSYEQYF. The CDR3, as DNA: TGTGCCAGCAGCGCCGGACAGGGTCCATGGTCCTACGAGCAGTACTTC.

The chain combines TRBV2 with TRBJ2-1; D may be TRBD2 (6 bases). In germline, CDR1 is SNHLY, CDR2 FYNNEI. This CDR3 region has 16 residues. Trimming took 3 bases from V and 0 from J, leaving 12 bases between them. The CDR3 sequence is CASSEGTASSYNEQFF. The CDR3 region has the DNA TGTGCCAGCAGTGAGGGGACTGCTAGCTCCTACAATGAGCAGTTCTTC. Based on the CDR3 plus reference TRBV2 and TRBJ2-1, the full variable domain is EPEVTQTPSHQVTQMGQEVILRCVPISNHLYFYWYRQILGQKVEFLVSFYNNEISEKSEIFDDQFSVERPDGSNFTLKIRSTKLEDSAMYFCASSEGTASSYNEQFFGPGTRLTVL.

V usage is TRBV2 and J usage is TRBJ2-7, with 10 bases matching TRBD2. This CDR3 region has 15 residues. Looked up from germline, CDR1 is SNHLY and CDR2 is FYNNEI. Trimming removed 3 bases from V and 7 bases from J; junction bases left unmatched: 9. The CDR3 region is CASSEGLAPGREQYF. CDR3 nucleotides: TGTGCCAGCAGTGAGGGACTAGCGCCAGGGCGAGAGCAGTACTTC.

The chain has TRBV25-1 and TRBJ2-5; the D gene is possibly TRBD1 (5 bases). Germline CDR1 MGHDK, CDR2 SYGVNS. V was shortened by 2 bases and J by 5 bases, with 18 bases between the two germline ends. The length of the CDR3 is 16 residues. The CDR3 loop reads CASSEPREGFTETQYF. CDR3 nucleotides: TGTGCCAGCAGTGAACCCAGGGAAGGGTTTACGGAGACCCAGTACTTC.

In its sample, this clone was seen a few times. The same CDR3 also results from other DNA sequences found in this sample. The chain couples TRBV11-1 to TRBJ1-6; no clear D. The ends were cut back, 5 bases at V and 5 bases at J, with 10 bases in the middle. CDR3 length: 14 residues. Germline CDR1 and CDR2: SGHAT and FQDESV (reference sequence). CDR3 residues: CASSRTGNNSPLHF. DNA of the CDR3: TGTGCCAGCAGCCGCACGGGGAATAATTCACCCCTCCACTTT.

The chain combines TRBV6-6 with TRBJ2-1; D gene unclear. CDR1 is MNHNY, CDR2 SVGAGI, per germline (reference sequence). The CDR3 has 11 residues. V was pared by 2 bases and J by 8 bases, with 4 bases between. This CDR3 is CASSYRDEQFF. CDR3 in DNA: TGTGCCAGCAGTTACCGGGATGAGCAGTTCTTC.

The chain has TRBV2 and TRBJ2-1, with 10 bases matching TRBD2. CDR3 length: 15 residues. Losses at the gene ends were 6 bases for V and 1 base for J; bases not matched to a gene: 3. The germline gives CDR1 SNHLY, CDR2 FYNNEI. CDR3 residues: CASRDSGGSYNEQFF. DNA for the CDR3: TGTGCCAGCAGGGATAGCGGGGGGTCCTACAATGAGCAGTTCTTC. The full variable domain, its missing parts supplied by reference TRBV2 and TRBJ2-1, is EPEVTQTPSHQVTQMGQEVILRCVPISNHLYFYWYRQILGQKVEFLVSFYNNEISEKSEIFDDQFSVERPDGSNFTLKIRSTKLEDSAMYFCASRDSGGSYNEQFFGPGTRLTVL.

The chain joins TRBV18 to TRBJ2-7; D is unclear. V lost 5 bases and J lost 1, with 9 bases in between. CDR1 and CDR2 (germline): KGHSH, LQKENI. The CDR3 sequence is 13 residues long. The CDR3 DNA follows: TGTGCCAGCTCAACCGGGCCATCCTACGAGCAGTACTTC. Residues: CASSTGPSYEQYF.

This chain uses TRBV5-6 with TRBJ2-1; 9 bases line up with TRBD1. Germline values: CDR1 SGHDT, CDR2 YYEEEE. The CDR3 extends over 15 amino acids. J lost 6 bases, V lost 0 bases, and 4 bases had no gene match. DNA of the CDR3: TGTGCCAGCAGCTTGGAGGGGACAGGGCTCAATGAGCAGTTCTTC. This encodes CASSLEGTGLNEQFF. The entire variable domain, with the rest obtained from reference TRBV5-6 and TRBJ2-1, is as follows: DAGVTQSPTHLIKTRGQQVTLRCSPKSGHDTVSWYQQALGQGPQFIFQYYEEEERQRGNFPDRFSGHQFPNYSSELNVNALLLGDSALYLCASSLEGTGLNEQFFGPGTRLTVL.

The V call is TRBV10-3, the J call TRBJ2-7; D may match TRBD1 or TRBD2 (7 bases each). CDR1 ENHRY and CDR2 SYGVKD come from the germline V gene. The CDR3 runs 15 residues. The V end was cut by 1 base, the J end by 2 bases, with 12 bases between. CDR3 DNA sequence: TGTGCCATCAGTGAGTGGGAGGGGGCAACCTACGAGCAGTACTTC. Amino acids: CAISEWEGATYEQYF.

The chain joins TRBV27 to TRBJ2-3; TRBD2 might be the D (6 bases). This CDR3 has 17 residues. Per the germline V gene, CDR1 is MNHEY and CDR2 is SMNVEV (reference sequence). V gave up 6 bases and J gave up 3 bases, with 22 bases separating them. CDR3 region: CASRLDSSGELTDTQYF. Here the CDR3 DNA reads TGTGCCAGCAGACTAGACTCATCGGGAGAATTAACAGATACGCAGTATTTT.

This clone was counted only a few times. This sequence joins TRBV9 and TRBJ2-3; 9 nucleotides align to TRBD2. CDR3 length equals 17 residues. Looked up from germline, CDR1 is SGDLS and CDR2 is YYNGEE. The V gene end was trimmed by 0 bases and the J gene end by 2 bases; junction bases not matched to a gene: 7. The chain's CDR3 is CASSVALLAGSTDTQYF. The CDR3 DNA reads as TGTGCCAGCAGCGTAGCTCTACTAGCGGGCTCCACAGATACGCAGTATTTT.

In this sample, this clone turned up once. This chain uses TRBV6-1 with TRBJ2-5; 15 nucleotides agree with TRBD2. The CDR3 runs 16 residues. Germline assignment: CDR1 MNHNS and CDR2 SASEGT. The ends lost 6 bases at V and 5 bases at J; junction bases unmatched: 7. The CDR3 region has the DNA TGTGCCAGCAGGGAACTCGGACTAGCGGGAGGGGAGACCCAGTACTTC. Amino acid sequence: CASRELGLAGGETQYF.

V is TRBV7-9 and J is TRBJ2-7, with D unclear. This CDR3 spans 12 amino acids. Trimming took 5 bases from V and 7 from J, leaving 12 bases between them. From germline, CDR1 is SEHNR and CDR2 FQNEAQ (reference sequence). In DNA form, the CDR3 reads TGTGCCAGCAGCAGAATAGATTTTGAGCAGTACTTC. This codes for CASSRIDFEQYF. Looking up the rest from reference TRBV7-9 and TRBJ2-7 gives the full variable domain: DTGVSQNPRHKITKRGQNVTFRCDPISEHNRLYWYRQTLGQGPEFLTYFQNEAQLEKSRLLSDRFSAERPKGSFSTLEIQRTEQGDSAMYLCASSRIDFEQYFGPGTRLTVT.

The genes are TRBV11-3 and TRBJ2-3; 9 bases align to TRBD2. This CDR3 comprises 17 residues. With 6 bases clipped from V and 5 bases from J, the junction kept 15 bases outside the gene matches. Germline V gene data show CDR1 as SGHNT and CDR2 as YENEEA. CDR3 nucleotide sequence: TGTGCCAGCAGTAAAGGAGAGGTTAGCGGGAGAGTAGATACGCAGTATTTT. This encodes CASSKGEVSGRVDTQYF. The full variable domain, rest sourced from reference TRBV11-3 and TRBJ2-3, is EAGVVQSPRYKIIEKKQPVAFWCNPISGHNTLYWYLQNLGQGPELLIRYENEEAVDDSQLPKDRFSAERLKGVDSTLKIQPAELGDSAVYLCASSKGEVSGRVDTQYFGPGTRLTVL.

The V and J genes are TRBV28 and TRBJ2-3; TRBD1 aligns across 9 bases. Looked up from germline, CDR1 is MDHEN and CDR2 is SYDVKM. CDR3 size: 16 residues. V was clipped by 5 bases and J by 4 bases; unmatched bases: 10. CDR3 loop: CASSGGTGRISDTQYF. CDR3 bases: TGTGCCAGCAGTGGCGGGACAGGGAGGATTTCAGATACGCAGTATTTT.

There are a few counts of this clone. CDR3 residues: CASSIRPQRIYNEQFF. The DNA of the CDR3 is TGCGCCAGCAGCATCCGGCCACAGCGAATTTACAATGAGCAGTTCTTC. The chain recombines TRBV5-1 with TRBJ2-1; no clear D. CDR3 size: 16 residues. The ends were cut back, 4 bases at V and 4 bases at J, with 18 bases in the middle. Germline CDR1 is SGHRS and CDR2 is YFSETQ.

Judged by abundance, this clone is medium-sized (0.01 to 0.1%). In nucleotides, the CDR3 is TGTGCCAGCAGCTTGGAGGGGTCCCCTAACTATGGCTACACCTTC. As protein: CASSLEGSPNYGYTF. The genes are TRBV5-4 and TRBJ1-2, with D possibly being TRBD1 (5 bases). The CDR3 covers 15 residues. Germline-derived CDR1 and CDR2 are SGHNT and YYREEE (reference sequence). Deletions cut 0 bases from V and 0 bases from J, with 9 bases between.

This chain connects TRBV7-9 to TRBJ1-5; no clear D. Germline V gives CDR1 SEHNR, CDR2 FQNEAQ (reference sequence). V lost 1 base to trimming and J lost 3 bases, with 13 bases between them. CDR3 size: 16 residues. The CDR3 here is CASSLVFGRINQPQHF. The CDR3 DNA is TGTGCCAGCAGCTTAGTCTTTGGACGGATCAATCAGCCCCAGCATTTT.

The V gene is TRBV10-3, the J gene TRBJ1-5; D ambiguous. CDR3 length: 13 residues. Germline assignment: CDR1 ENHRY and CDR2 SYGVKD. V was clipped by 0 bases and J by 6 bases, with 6 bases between them. The CDR3 nucleotides are TGTGCCATCAGTGAGTCGATATCTCAGCCCCAGCATTTT. Translating gives CAISESISQPQHF.

This clone was detected a few times. The V gene is TRBV7-6, the J gene TRBJ1-3; TRBD1 matches 8 bases. The CDR3 extends over 15 amino acids. J was trimmed by 4 bases and V by 1 base; bases with no gene match: 3. CDR1 and CDR2 from the germline V gene are SGHVS and FNYEAQ. CDR3 in amino acids: CASSLDRGTGNTIYF. The CDR3 DNA reads TGTGCCAGCAGCTTAGACAGGGGGACCGGAAACACCATATATTTT.

The chain joins TRBV6-5 to TRBJ2-2; D not certain. The CDR3 spans 12 residues. V was trimmed by 2 bases and J by 6 bases, leaving 4 bases between them. CDR1 and CDR2 from the germline V gene are MNHEY and SVGAGI. CDR3 in amino acids: CASSYLSGELFF. The CDR3 bases are TGTGCCAGCAGTTACCTGTCCGGGGAGCTGTTTTTT.

The chain employs TRBV7-3 and TRBJ1-1; possibly TRBD1 for D (5 bases). Trimming cost V 5 bases and J 1 base, with 8 bases left between them. The CDR3 spans 13 residues. The germline V gene has CDR1 SGHTA and CDR2 FQGTGA. CDR3 region: CASSLGQNTEAFF. The CDR3 coding sequence is TGTGCCAGCAGCCTCGGACAGAACACTGAAGCTTTCTTT.

V gene TRBV19 combines with J gene TRBJ2-1; TRBD2 might be the D (5 bases). Deletions cut 7 bases from V and 6 bases from J, with 13 bases between. This CDR3 has 13 amino acids. CDR1 is LNHDA and CDR2 is SQIVND in the germline V gene (reference sequence). The CDR3 loop reads CASTPGGFNEQFF. CDR3 nucleotides: TGTGCCAGTACCCCTGGAGGTTTCAATGAGCAGTTCTTC.